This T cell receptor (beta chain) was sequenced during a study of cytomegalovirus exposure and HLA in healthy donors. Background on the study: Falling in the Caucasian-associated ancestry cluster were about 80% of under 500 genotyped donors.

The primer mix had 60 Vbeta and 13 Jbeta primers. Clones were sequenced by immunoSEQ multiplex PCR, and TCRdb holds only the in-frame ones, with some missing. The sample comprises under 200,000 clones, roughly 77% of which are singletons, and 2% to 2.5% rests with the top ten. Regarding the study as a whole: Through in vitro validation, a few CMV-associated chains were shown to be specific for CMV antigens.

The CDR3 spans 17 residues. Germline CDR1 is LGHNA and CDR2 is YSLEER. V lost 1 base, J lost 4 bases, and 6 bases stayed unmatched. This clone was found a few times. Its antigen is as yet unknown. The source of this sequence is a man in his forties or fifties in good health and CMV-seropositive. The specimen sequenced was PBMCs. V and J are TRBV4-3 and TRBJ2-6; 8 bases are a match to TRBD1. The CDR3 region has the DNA TGCGCCAGCAGCCAAGCCCAGGGGGCGTTGGGGGCCAACGTCCTGACTTTC. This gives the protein CASSQAQGALGANVLTF.